What follows are 27 T cell receptor beta chains derived from one specimen sequenced in a study of spatial heterogeneity in lung cancer (dated by TCRdb to between 2017 and 2020). The time point label here, explained by the study, means: sample taken at primary tumor resection. Without any cell sorting, TCR sequencing was performed on whole RNA extracted either from tumor and nontumor lung tissue or from cryopreserved PBMC samples. The library was prepared using 5' RACE. This sample was sequenced with a NextSeq 500. TCRdb itself trimmed the public reads at Q25 with fastp, ran MiXCR and retained productive beta chains. One record per CDR3 amino acid sequence lists the most common genes and DNA. The sample table lists tens of thousands of distinct CDR3 sequences, around 7.1% of them with a count of one. Of the sample, around 45% is held by the ten largest clones. The source material was PBMCs, sampled at surgery. Receptors were obtained from a female donor with early-stage non-small cell lung cancer.

This clonotype came up a few times. V and J are TRBV5-1 and TRBJ2-3, with TRBD2 identical over 8 bases. The CDR3 spans 18 residues. The germline V gene has CDR1 SGHRS and CDR2 YFSETQ. With 2 bases clipped from V and 2 bases from J, the junction kept 13 bases outside the gene matches. CDR3 coding DNA: TGCGCCAGCAGCTTCCGACTTAGGAGCGGGGGTAACACAGATACGCAGTATTTT. Translating it yields CASSFRLRSGGNTDTQYF.

CDR3 protein: CASSLGTRASSGNTIYF. CDR3 bases: TGTGCCAGCAGCTTAGGGACGAGGGCTTCCTCTGGAAACACCATATATTTT. The V and J genes are TRBV7-6 and TRBJ1-3; no reliable D call. The CDR3 contains 17 residues. Trimming took 1 base from V and 0 from J, leaving 13 bases between them. Germline CDR1 SGHVS, CDR2 FNYEAQ.

This clonotype was found a few times. The chain is built from TRBV7-2 and TRBJ2-3, with 7 bases aligning to TRBD1. This CDR3 has 16 amino acids. V lost 1 base to trimming and J lost 3 bases; unmatched junction nucleotides: 7. Looked up from germline, CDR1 is SGHTA and CDR2 is FQGNSA. The CDR3 protein is CASSLGRGPGTDTQYF. The CDR3 DNA sequence: TGTGCCAGCAGCTTAGGTAGGGGGCCAGGGACAGATACGCAGTATTTT.

The chain has TRBV19 and TRBJ2-2, with D perhaps matching TRBD2 (6 bases). V shed 4 bases and J shed 4 bases, with 13 bases lying between them. This CDR3 has 15 residues. The V gene's germline CDR1 is LNHDA and CDR2 SQIVND (reference sequence). The CDR3 region is CASSTNWDSTGELFF. CDR3 coding DNA: TGTGCCAGTAGTACCAATTGGGACTCCACCGGGGAGCTGTTTTTT.

This chain uses TRBV28 with TRBJ1-4; 10 bases agree with TRBD1. This CDR3 spans 15 amino acids. CDR1 MDHEN and CDR2 SYDVKM come from the germline V gene. Trimming removed 5 bases from V and 6 bases from J; junction bases left unmatched: 6. The CDR3 reads CASSPHGTGDEKLFF. For the CDR3, the DNA is TGTGCCAGCAGTCCGCACGGGACAGGGGATGAAAAACTGTTTTTT.

Ten or more counts support this clonotype. The chain uses TRBV5-4 and TRBJ2-3, with D unresolved. This CDR3 contains 15 residues. In germline, CDR1 is SGHNT, CDR2 YYREEE (reference sequence). V lost 0 bases and J 2 bases, leaving 10 bases between the germline ends. The CDR3 nucleotides are TGTGCCAGCAGCTTGGGGACGGGCTACACAGATACGCAGTATTTT. As protein: CASSLGTGYTDTQYF.

The chain carries TRBV29-1 and TRBJ2-5; D possibly uses TRBD1 or TRBD2 (6 bases each). From germline, CDR1 is SQVTM and CDR2 ANQGSEA. The V and J ends lost 1 base and 5 bases respectively, with 11 bases between them. The CDR3 extends over 13 amino acids. The DNA for the CDR3 is TGCAGCGTTGAAGTGGGGGGCGGTGAGACCCAGTACTTC. It translates to CSVEVGGGETQYF.

This clonotype was detected ten times or more. The CDR3 region has the DNA TGTGCCAGTACCCCGACAGGGAGTCCCTCCTCGAGCGAGCAGTACTTC. Translated, it gives CASTPTGSPSSSEQYF. This chain uses TRBV19 with TRBJ2-7; TRBD1 agrees at 7 bases. V dropped 7 bases and J dropped 6; count of bases not matched to a gene: 18. This CDR3 comprises 16 residues. Germline CDR1 and CDR2: LNHDA and SQIVND (reference sequence).

This clonotype has at least ten counts. The CDR3 bases are TGCAGTGCTAGCGGGGGGGCAGATACGCAGTATTTT. This translates into CSASGGADTQYF. The chain uses TRBV20-1 and TRBJ2-3; TRBD2 matches at 8 bases. The CDR3 is 12 amino acids. Per the germline V gene, CDR1 is DFQATT and CDR2 is SNEGSKA (reference sequence). Trimming took 3 bases from V and 4 from J; bases not matched to a gene: 0.

This clonotype was observed at least ten times. The chain is built from TRBV5-1 and TRBJ2-3; D may be TRBD1 (5 bases). The CDR3 covers 13 residues. Germline values: CDR1 SGHRS, CDR2 YFSETQ. V lost 1 base and J 6 bases, leaving 9 bases between the germline ends. CDR3 nucleotides: TGCGCCAGCAGCTTGCAGGGTATGGATACGCAGTATTTT. Residues: CASSLQGMDTQYF.

This clonotype showed up many times. The chain joins TRBV7-2 to TRBJ2-1; D not certain. The germline gives CDR1 SGHTA, CDR2 FQGNSA. Trimming took off 2 bases at V and 6 bases at J, with 5 bases between the two ends. There are 12 residues in the CDR3. CDR3 sequence: CASSLSPNEQFF. As DNA, the CDR3 is TGTGCCAGCAGCTTATCCCCCAATGAGCAGTTCTTC.

The table lists this clonotype with a few counts. The chain uses TRBV6-6 and TRBJ1-1, with 9 bases fitting TRBD1. Germline CDR1 and CDR2: MNHNY and SVGAGI (reference sequence). Germline trimming cut 5 bases from V and 11 bases from J; bases unmatched to any gene: 12. The CDR3 loop spans 14 amino acids. CDR3 region: CASSPPGQGPLAFF. The CDR3 DNA is TGTGCCAGCAGTCCCCCGGGACAGGGCCCGTTGGCTTTCTTT.

This clonotype was recorded at least ten times. The chain employs TRBV19 and TRBJ1-5; D is ambiguous. Trimming pared 3 bases from V and 7 bases from J, leaving 7 bases between. The CDR3 length is 12 residues. Germline CDR1 and CDR2: LNHDA and SQIVND (reference sequence). The CDR3 spells CASSIAFQPQHF. The DNA for the CDR3 is TGTGCCAGTAGTATCGCTTTCCAGCCCCAGCATTTT.

At least ten counts were recorded for this clonotype. The CDR3: CASSFLDRYTEAFF. CDR3 coding DNA: TGTGCCAGCAGCTTCCTCGACAGGTACACTGAAGCTTTCTTT. The chain uses TRBV5-6 and TRBJ1-1; maybe TRBD1 (6 bases). With 2 bases removed from V and 3 bases from J, the gap between germline ends came to 11 bases. Germline V lookup: CDR1 SGHDT, CDR2 YYEEEE. This CDR3 has 14 residues.

This clonotype has only a few counts. V is TRBV20-1 and J is TRBJ1-2, with D possibly being TRBD1 (5 bases). Per germline, CDR1 DFQATT and CDR2 SNEGSKA (reference sequence). The CDR3 runs to 12 residues. Trimming removed 7 bases from V and 1 base from J, with 10 bases in between. The CDR3 loop is CSVGRSNYGYTF. As DNA, the CDR3 is TGCAGTGTGGGACGGAGTAACTATGGCTACACCTTC.

This sequence joins TRBV12-3 or TRBV12-4 and TRBJ2-6; D uncertain. Trimming stripped 3 bases from V and 12 bases from J, with 12 bases between. This CDR3 is 13 amino acids long. The CDR3 coding sequence is TGTGCCAGCAGTTTTGGAGATGTAGGCGTCCTGACTTTC. Translation gives CASSFGDVGVLTF.

This clonotype was picked up a small number of times. The V call is TRBV4-3, the J call TRBJ2-5; D tentatively fits TRBD1 or TRBD2 (7 bases each). There are 15 residues in the CDR3. V shed 4 bases and J shed 3 bases, with 15 bases lying between them. The V gene's germline CDR1 is LGHNA and CDR2 YSLEER. The CDR3 DNA is TGCGCCAGCAGCCCCAGGGGGGGCGGTAAAGAGACCCAGTACTTC. This codes for CASSPRGGGKETQYF.

This clonotype was seen many times. This chain uses TRBV12-3 or TRBV12-4 with TRBJ1-1, with D perhaps matching TRBD1 (6 bases). The V end was cut by 3 bases, the J end by 4 bases, with 12 bases between. The CDR3 spans 14 residues. CDR3 residues: CASSFSGAFTEAFF. The DNA of the CDR3 is TGTGCCAGCAGTTTTTCAGGGGCGTTCACTGAAGCTTTCTTT.

This clonotype has at least ten counts. This chain uses TRBV7-6 with TRBJ1-1; 9 nucleotides match TRBD1. The CDR3 totals 16 residues. Germline lookup yields CDR1 SGHVS and CDR2 FNYEAQ. The ends lost 5 bases at V and 2 bases at J; junction bases unmatched: 9. The CDR3 DNA reads as TGTGCCAGCAGCCCCGGGGACAGGGAGATTAACACTGAAGCTTTCTTT. This encodes CASSPGDREINTEAFF.

This clonotype was seen ten or more times. V gene TRBV5-1 combines with J gene TRBJ2-1; D possibly corresponds to TRBD2 (6 bases). V lost 4 bases to trimming and J lost 8 bases, with 19 bases between them. The CDR3 is 15 amino acids. Germline loops: CDR1 SGHRS, CDR2 YFSETQ. As DNA, the CDR3 is TGCGCCAGCAGCACCGTCGGGACTGTAGGGGATGAGCAGTTCTTC. As protein: CASSTVGTVGDEQFF.

Here the CDR3 DNA reads TGTGCCAGCAGTGATCCTGGAACCCCGTCGTGGAACACCATATATTTT. Amino acid sequence: CASSDPGTPSWNTIYF. This chain connects TRBV2 to TRBJ1-3; D is unresolved. With 3 bases removed from V and 7 bases from J, the gap between germline ends came to 19 bases. The length of the CDR3 is 16 residues. In germline, CDR1 is SNHLY, CDR2 FYNNEI. Full variable domain (outside the CDR3, taken from reference TRBV2 and TRBJ1-3): EPEVTQTPSHQVTQMGQEVILRCVPISNHLYFYWYRQILGQKVEFLVSFYNNEISEKSEIFDDQFSVERPDGSNFTLKIRSTKLEDSAMYFCASSDPGTPSWNTIYFGEGSWLTVV.

The table lists this clonotype with many counts. V usage is TRBV12-3 or TRBV12-4 and J usage is TRBJ1-5; D call uncertain. The V gene lost 6 bases and the J gene lost 10 bases, with 13 bases spanning the gap. The CDR3 totals 12 residues. Here the CDR3 DNA reads TGTGCCAGCAGGCTCCAAAGTGAACCCCAGCATTTT. The encoded protein is CASRLQSEPQHF.

The chain has TRBV14 and TRBJ2-7, with TRBD1 matching 11 bases. The CDR3 has 16 amino acids. Germline lookup yields CDR1 SGHDN and CDR2 FVKESK. The trim removed 5 bases at V and 7 bases at J, leaving 13 bases unmatched. The CDR3 DNA reads TGTGCCAGCAGCTCGGGACAGGGGGTGTACCGCGGGGAGCAGTACTTC. It specifies CASSSGQGVYRGEQYF.

This clonotype was picked up many times. The genes are TRBV7-3 and TRBJ2-1; D tentatively reads TRBD1 or TRBD2 (5 bases each). Trimming cost V 5 bases and J 1 base, with 12 bases left between them. The CDR3 spans 15 residues. Germline V CDR1 and CDR2: SGHTA, FQGTGA. CDR3 in DNA: TGTGCCAGCAGCCTACGGGACGGTTCCTACAATGAGCAGTTCTTC. This translates into CASSLRDGSYNEQFF.

V is TRBV7-2 and J is TRBJ2-5, with 8 bases lining up with TRBD1. There are 14 residues in the CDR3. The ends lost 1 base at V and 5 bases at J; junction bases unmatched: 3. Germline values: CDR1 SGHTA, CDR2 FQGNSA. In DNA form, the CDR3 reads TGTGCCAGCAGCTTAGGGACAGGGCCGGAGACCCAGTACTTC. This gives the protein CASSLGTGPETQYF.

This rearrangement joins TRBV20-1 to TRBJ1-3; TRBD1 matches at 7 bases. CDR3 length equals 15 residues. With 5 bases clipped from V and 4 bases from J, the junction kept 11 bases outside the gene matches. In germline, CDR1 is DFQATT, CDR2 SNEGSKA (reference sequence). In DNA form, the CDR3 reads TGCAGTGCTTCAGACCGACAGGGCACAGGAAACACCATATATTTT. It translates to CSASDRQGTGNTIYF.

The CDR3 sequence is CASQDRPDRGGYTF. The DNA for the CDR3 is TGTGCCAGCCAGGACAGGCCTGATCGGGGCGGCTACACCTTC. The J gene is TRBJ1-2, the V gene TRBV3-1; 7 positions match TRBD1. V lost 8 bases, J lost 8 bases, and 14 bases stayed unmatched. The CDR3 spans 14 residues. Per the germline V gene, CDR1 is LGHDT and CDR2 is YNNKEL (reference sequence).